The entry below describes one T cell receptor beta chain. The target antigen is unknown. These data originate in a study of radiotherapy plus CTLA-4 blockade in lung cancer. About the research overall: Objective responses were recorded in around a sixth of patients, with disease control recorded in 25% to 35%. Study-level points and caveats: Once radiotherapy plus ipilimumab had been given, TCR clones derived from tumor expanded in blood.

Those patients who had chemo-refractory metastatic non-small-cell lung cancer were given focal radiation along with CTLA-4 blockade through ipilimumab. The length of the CDR3 is 16 residues. Trimming at V came to 5 bases and at J to 3 bases, leaving 12 bases not matched to a gene. Germline V CDR1 and CDR2: MNHNY, SVGAGI (reference sequence). Measured with immunoSEQ multiplex PCR; TCRdb has only the in-frame clones, and not every one. The sample holds 50,000 to 65,000 clones, around 80% seen once. Specimen: peripheral blood, collected from a patient treated with radiotherapy plus ipilimumab. The TCR sequence derives from a human donor with non-small cell lung cancer who had a complete response to radiotherapy plus ipilimumab. V gene TRBV6-6 combines with J gene TRBJ2-7; 8 bases are shared with TRBD2. CDR3: CASSPGYGTRGYEQYF. CDR3 sequence (DNA): TGTGCCAGCAGTCCCGGGTATGGGACTAGAGGCTACGAGCAGTACTTC.